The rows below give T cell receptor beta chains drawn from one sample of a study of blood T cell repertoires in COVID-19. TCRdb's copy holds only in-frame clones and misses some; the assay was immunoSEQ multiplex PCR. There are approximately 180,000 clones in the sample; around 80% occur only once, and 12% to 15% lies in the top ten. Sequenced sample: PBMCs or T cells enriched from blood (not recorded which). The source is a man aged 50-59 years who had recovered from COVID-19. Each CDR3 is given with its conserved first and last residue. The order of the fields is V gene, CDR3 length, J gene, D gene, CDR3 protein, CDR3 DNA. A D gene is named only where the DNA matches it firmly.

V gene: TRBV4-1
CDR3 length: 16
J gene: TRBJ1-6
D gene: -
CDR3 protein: CASSPPPGGYNSPLHF
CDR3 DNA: TGCGCCAGCAGCCCCCCCCCGGGTGGATATAATTCACCCCTCCACTTT

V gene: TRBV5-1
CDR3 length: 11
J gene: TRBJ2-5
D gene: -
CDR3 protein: CASSFGETQYF
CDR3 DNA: TGCGCCAGCAGCTTCGGGGAGACCCAGTACTTC

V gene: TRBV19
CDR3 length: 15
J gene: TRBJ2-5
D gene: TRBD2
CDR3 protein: CASRLSGTIRETQYF
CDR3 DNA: TGTGCCAGTAGACTTTCCGGGACTATCCGGGAGACCCAGTACTTC

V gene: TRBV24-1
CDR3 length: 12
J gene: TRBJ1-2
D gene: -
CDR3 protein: CATSDLFFGYTF
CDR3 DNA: TGTGCCACCAGTGATTTGTTCTTTGGCTACACCTTC

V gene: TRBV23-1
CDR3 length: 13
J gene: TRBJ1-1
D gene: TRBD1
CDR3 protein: CASSRGLGTEAFF
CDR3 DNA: TGCGCCAGCAGCAGGGGGCTGGGCACTGAAGCTTTCTTT

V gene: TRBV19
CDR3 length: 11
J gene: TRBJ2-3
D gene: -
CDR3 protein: CASGEKGTQYF
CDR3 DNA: TGTGCCAGTGGGGAGAAGGGAACGCAGTATTTT

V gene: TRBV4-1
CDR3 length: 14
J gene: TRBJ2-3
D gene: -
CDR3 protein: CASKTGPSTDTQYF
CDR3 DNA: TGCGCCAGCAAAACAGGACCTAGCACAGATACGCAGTATTTT

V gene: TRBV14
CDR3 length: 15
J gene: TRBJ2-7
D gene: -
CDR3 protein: CASSQEELVTVPTWF
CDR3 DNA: TGTGCCAGCAGCCAAGAAGAACTCGTAACAGTCCCTACATGGTTC

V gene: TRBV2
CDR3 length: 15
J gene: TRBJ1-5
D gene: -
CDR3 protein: CASSASTESNQPQHF
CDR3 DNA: TGTGCCAGCAGTGCATCAACAGAGAGCAATCAGCCCCAGCATTTT

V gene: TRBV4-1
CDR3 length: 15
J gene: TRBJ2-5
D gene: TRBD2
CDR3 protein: CASSQGTSLGETQYF
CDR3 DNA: TGCGCCAGCAGCCAAGGGACTAGCCTCGGGGAGACCCAGTACTTC

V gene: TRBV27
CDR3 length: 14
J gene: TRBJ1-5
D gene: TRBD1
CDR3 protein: CASRGQGIGQPQHF
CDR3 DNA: TGTGCCAGCAGAGGACAGGGAATCGGTCAGCCCCAGCATTTT

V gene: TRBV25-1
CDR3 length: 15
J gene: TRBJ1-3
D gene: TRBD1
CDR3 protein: CASSADRGRGNTIYF
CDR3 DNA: TGTGCCAGCAGTGCAGACAGGGGGCGTGGAAACACCATATATTTT

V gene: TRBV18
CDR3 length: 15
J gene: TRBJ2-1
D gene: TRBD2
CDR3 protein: CASSPRLAGGYEQFF
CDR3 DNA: TGTGCCAGCTCACCTAGACTAGCGGGGGGATATGAGCAGTTCTTC